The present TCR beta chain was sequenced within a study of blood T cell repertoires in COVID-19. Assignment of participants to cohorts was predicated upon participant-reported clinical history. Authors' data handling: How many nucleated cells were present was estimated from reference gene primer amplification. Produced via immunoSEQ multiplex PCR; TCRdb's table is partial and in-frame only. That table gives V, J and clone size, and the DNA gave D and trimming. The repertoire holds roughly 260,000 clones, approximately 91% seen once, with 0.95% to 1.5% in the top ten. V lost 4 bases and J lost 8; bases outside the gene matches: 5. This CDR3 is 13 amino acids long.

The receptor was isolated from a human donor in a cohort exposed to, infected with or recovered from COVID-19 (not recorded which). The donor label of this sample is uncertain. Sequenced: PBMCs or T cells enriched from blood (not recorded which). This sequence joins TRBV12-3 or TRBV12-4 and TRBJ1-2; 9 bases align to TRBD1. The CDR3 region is CASSSRQGGGYTF. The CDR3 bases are TGTGCCAGCAGTTCAAGACAGGGGGGAGGCTACACCTTC.